This T cell receptor beta chain was found in a study of blood T cell repertoires in COVID-19 (dated by TCRdb to 2019 to 2021). At the level of the whole study: Collaborator samples came from the United States, Italy and Spain and covered acute and convalescent phases of COVID-19. The prospective study material was composed of cDNA or gDNA derived from T cells, B-cell-depleted T cells, or PBMCs. HLA class I and class II types, where available, came from metadata supplied by the sample provider rather than from assay-based typing. A freely available public database, intended as a resource for researchers studying the immune response to SARS-CoV-2, is where the repertoires were released. A de-identified subject ID, COVID-19 status, age in years and sex were almost always included in the sample metadata. Deeply sampled blood TCRbeta repertoires from subjects exposed to, actively infected with, or recovered from COVID-19 were included in the dataset. The samples were drawn from the first 160 participants of the ongoing ImmuneRACE study and from some 1,300 subjects provided by 6 global collaborators.

The study at large found these results: The amount of clinical and demographic metadata varied by source and participant and was provided uncurated.

The immunoSEQ Assay, a bias-controlled multiplex PCR, was used to amplify TCRbeta CDR3 regions from genomic DNA. The study's processing was this. The number of nucleated cells in each sample was estimated from the amplification of reference gene primers within the assay. To quantify the absolute abundance of each unique TCRbeta CDR3 rearrangement, sequence reads were collapsed and filtered. For each sample, productive Simpson clonality was calculated as the square root of Simpson's diversity index across productive rearrangements. The table was pulled from immuneACCESS by TCRdb, which kept in-frame rearrangements only. Such tables lose some clones; where checked, under half of the loss comes from unresolved V genes, and the rest has no known cause. Clone size and V and J calls were adopted from that table, with D and trimming inferred from the DNA. The sample records over 250,000 clones, around 87% of which are singletons. Of the sample, about 1.4% is held by the ten largest clones.

Another Seattle source contributed samples from volunteer blood donors who had recovered from COVID-19. The collaborating institutions used their own protocols to collect whole blood in K2EDTA tubes. For TCRbeta analysis, collaborator samples were shipped as frozen whole blood, as isolated PBMCs, or as DNA extracted from either sample type. On this clone: Its antigen is unknown. Base qualities are missing; no much larger clone stands one base away.

Per the germline V gene, SQVTM is the CDR1 and ANQGSEA is the CDR2. From the cysteine up to the phenylalanine, the CDR3 has a length of 13 residues. The only DNA kept is the CDR3, 39 bases in frame from the first base. V gives up 6 bases and J gives up 1 base, and the segment between their germline ends measures 12 bases. Sample: peripheral blood. This TCR derives from a woman aged 40 to 55 who had recovered from COVID-19. The rearrangement combines TRBV29-1 with TRBJ1-1; possibly the D gene is TRBD1, per 5 matching bases. The CDR3 reads as follows: CSVQMTENTEAFF. The DNA sequence is TGCAGCGTCCAAATGACAGAGAACACTGAAGCTTTCTTT.